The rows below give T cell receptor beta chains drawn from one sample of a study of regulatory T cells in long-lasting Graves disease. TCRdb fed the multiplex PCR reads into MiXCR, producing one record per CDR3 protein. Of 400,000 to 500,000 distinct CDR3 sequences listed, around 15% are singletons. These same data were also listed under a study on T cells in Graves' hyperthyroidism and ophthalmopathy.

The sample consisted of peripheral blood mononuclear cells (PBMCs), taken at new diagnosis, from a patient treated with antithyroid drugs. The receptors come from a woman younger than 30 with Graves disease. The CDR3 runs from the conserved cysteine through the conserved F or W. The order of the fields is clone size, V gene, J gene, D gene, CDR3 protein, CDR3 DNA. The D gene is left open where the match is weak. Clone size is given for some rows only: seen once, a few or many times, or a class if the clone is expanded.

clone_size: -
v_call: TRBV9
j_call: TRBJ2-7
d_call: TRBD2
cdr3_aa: CASSVSAAGGYEQYF
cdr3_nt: TGTGCCAGCAGCGTTTCTGCGGCGGGAGGGTACGAGCAGTACTTC

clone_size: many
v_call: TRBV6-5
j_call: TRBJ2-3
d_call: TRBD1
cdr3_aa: CASSYSPDRDVATDTQYF
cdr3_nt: TGTGCCAGCAGTTACTCGCCGGACAGGGACGTTGCGACAGATACGCAGTATTTT

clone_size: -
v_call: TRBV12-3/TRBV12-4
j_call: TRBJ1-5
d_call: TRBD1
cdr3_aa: CASSKNRGNQPQHF
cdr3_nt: TGTGCCAGCAGTAAGAACAGGGGGAATCAGCCCCAGCATTTT

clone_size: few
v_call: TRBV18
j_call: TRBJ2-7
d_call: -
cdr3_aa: CASSLDRNEQYF
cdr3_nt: TGTGCCAGCTCACTAGACAGGAACGAGCAGTACTTC

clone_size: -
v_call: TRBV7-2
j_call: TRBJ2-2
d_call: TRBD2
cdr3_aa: CASSLGGGFTGELFF
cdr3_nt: TGTGCCAGCAGCTTAGGGGGAGGGTTCACCGGGGAGCTGTTTTTT

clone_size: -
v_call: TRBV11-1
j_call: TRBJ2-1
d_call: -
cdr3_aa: CASRDRQQFF
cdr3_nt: TGTGCCAGCAGGGACCGTCAGCAGTTCTTC

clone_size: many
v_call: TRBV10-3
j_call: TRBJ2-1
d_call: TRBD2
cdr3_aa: CAIRASGSTYNEQFF
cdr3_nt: TGTGCCATCAGAGCTAGCGGGAGCACCTACAATGAGCAGTTCTTC

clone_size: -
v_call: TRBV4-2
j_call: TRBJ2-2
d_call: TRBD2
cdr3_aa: CASSQGPPSGTTGELFF
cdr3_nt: TGTGCCAGCAGCCAAGGGCCCCCTAGCGGGACGACCGGGGAGCTGTTTTTT

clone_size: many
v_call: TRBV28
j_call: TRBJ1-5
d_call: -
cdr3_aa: CASSPTGRGNQPQHF
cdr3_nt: TGTGCCAGCAGCCCAACGGGTCGCGGCAATCAGCCCCAGCATTTT

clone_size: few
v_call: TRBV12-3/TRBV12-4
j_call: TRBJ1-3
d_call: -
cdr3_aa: CASRPGSGNTIYF
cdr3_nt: TGTGCCAGCAGACCTGGGTCTGGAAACACCATATATTTT

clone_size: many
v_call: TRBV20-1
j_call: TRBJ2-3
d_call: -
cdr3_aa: CSAPPRPTDTQYF
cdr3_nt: TGCAGTGCTCCCCCGCGCCCCACAGATACGCAGTATTTT

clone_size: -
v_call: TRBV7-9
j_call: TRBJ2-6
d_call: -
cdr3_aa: CASSEGLTTGPSGANVLTF
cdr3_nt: TGTGCCAGCAGCGAGGGGTTGACGACAGGACCCTCTGGGGCCAACGTCCTGACTTTC

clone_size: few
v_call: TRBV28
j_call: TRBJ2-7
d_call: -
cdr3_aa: CASSSHTGLPSYEQYF
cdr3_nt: TGTGCCAGCAGTTCCCACACGGGACTCCCCTCCTACGAGCAGTACTTC

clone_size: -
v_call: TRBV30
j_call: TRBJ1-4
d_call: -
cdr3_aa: CAWSADPRGEKLFF
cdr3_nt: TGTGCCTGGAGTGCTGATCCGAGGGGGGAAAAACTGTTTTTT

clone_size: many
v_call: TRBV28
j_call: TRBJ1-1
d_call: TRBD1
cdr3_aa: CASSPRTGRLAEAFF
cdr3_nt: TGTGCCAGCAGTCCCCGGACAGGGCGGCTCGCTGAAGCTTTCTTT

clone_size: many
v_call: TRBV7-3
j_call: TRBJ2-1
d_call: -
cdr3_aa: CASSSLGASSYNEQFF
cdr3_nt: TGTGCCAGCAGCTCCCTCGGGGCTAGCTCCTACAATGAGCAGTTCTTC

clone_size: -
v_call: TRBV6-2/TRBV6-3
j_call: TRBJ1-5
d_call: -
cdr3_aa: CASSPPGGGNQPQHF
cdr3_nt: TGTGCCAGCAGTCCCCCCGGCGGAGGGAATCAGCCCCAGCATTTT

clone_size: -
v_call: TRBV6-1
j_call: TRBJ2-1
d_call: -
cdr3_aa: CASSEFRGNSRNEQFF
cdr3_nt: TGTGCCAGCAGTGAGTTTCGCGGGAATTCTCGTAATGAGCAGTTCTTC

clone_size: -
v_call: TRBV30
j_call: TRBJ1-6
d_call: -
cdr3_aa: CAWRSQGNSPLHF
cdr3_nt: TGTGCCTGGAGGTCCCAGGGGAATTCACCCCTCCACTTT

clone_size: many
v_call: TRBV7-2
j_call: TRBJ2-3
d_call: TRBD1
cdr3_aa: CASSLRTGGTDTQYF
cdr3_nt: TGTGCCAGCAGCTTGAGGACAGGGGGCACAGATACGCAGTATTTT

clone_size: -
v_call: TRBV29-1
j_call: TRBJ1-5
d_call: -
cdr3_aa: CSAGERGQPQHF
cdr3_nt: TGCAGCGCGGGAGAACGGGGTCAGCCCCAGCATTTT

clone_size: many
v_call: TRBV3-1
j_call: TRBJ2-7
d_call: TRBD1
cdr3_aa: CASSQGWGQGTYEQYF
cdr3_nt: TGTGCCAGCAGCCAAGGTTGGGGACAGGGCACCTACGAGCAGTACTTC

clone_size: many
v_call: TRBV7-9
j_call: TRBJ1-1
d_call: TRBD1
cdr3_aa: CASSQDRGTEAFF
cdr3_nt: TGTGCCAGCAGCCAAGACAGGGGGACTGAAGCTTTCTTT

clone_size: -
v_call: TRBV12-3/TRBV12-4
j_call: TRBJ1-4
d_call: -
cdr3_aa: CASSLTFWEKLFF
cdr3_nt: TGTGCCAGCAGTTTGACATTTTGGGAAAAACTGTTTTTT

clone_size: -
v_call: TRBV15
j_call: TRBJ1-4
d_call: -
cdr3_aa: CATSTGDSKLFF
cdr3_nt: TGTGCCACCAGCACGGGAGACTCAAAACTGTTTTTT

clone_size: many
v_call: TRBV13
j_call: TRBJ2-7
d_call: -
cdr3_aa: CASSLAQGLSSYEQYF
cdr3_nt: TGTGCCAGCAGCTTAGCTCAGGGGCTCAGCTCCTACGAGCAGTACTTC

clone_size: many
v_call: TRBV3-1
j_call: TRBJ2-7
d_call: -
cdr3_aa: CASSHQESAYEQYF
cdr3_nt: TGTGCCAGCAGCCACCAAGAGAGCGCCTACGAGCAGTACTTC

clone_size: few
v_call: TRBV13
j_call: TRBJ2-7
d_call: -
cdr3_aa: CASSRRRARYEQYF
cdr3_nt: TGTGCCAGCAGCCGCCGACGGGCCCGTTACGAGCAGTACTTC

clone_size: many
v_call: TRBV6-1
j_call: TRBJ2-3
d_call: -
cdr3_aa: CASSRSGPQITQYF
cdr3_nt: TGTGCCAGCAGTCGAAGCGGACCACAGATTACGCAGTATTTT

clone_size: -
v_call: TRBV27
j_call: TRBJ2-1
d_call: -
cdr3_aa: CASSLSKGINEQFF
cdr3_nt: TGTGCCAGCAGTTTATCGAAGGGGATCAATGAGCAGTTCTTC

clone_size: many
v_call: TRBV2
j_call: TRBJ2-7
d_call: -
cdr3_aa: CASTREIRYEQYF
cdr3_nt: TGTGCCAGCACCAGGGAAATCCGCTACGAGCAGTACTTC

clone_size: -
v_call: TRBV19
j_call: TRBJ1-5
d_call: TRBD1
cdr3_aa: CASSGAGWRQGAYQPQHF
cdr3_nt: TGTGCCAGTAGTGGAGCTGGATGGAGACAGGGGGCCTATCAGCCCCAGCATTTT

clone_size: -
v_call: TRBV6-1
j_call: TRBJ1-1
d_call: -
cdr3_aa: CASNFRAYTEAFF
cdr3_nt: TGTGCCAGCAACTTTAGGGCCTACACTGAAGCTTTCTTT

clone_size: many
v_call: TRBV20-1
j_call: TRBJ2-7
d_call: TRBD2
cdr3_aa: CSASSSGRNGEQYF
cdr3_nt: TGCAGTGCCTCTTCTAGCGGGAGAAATGGCGAGCAGTACTTC

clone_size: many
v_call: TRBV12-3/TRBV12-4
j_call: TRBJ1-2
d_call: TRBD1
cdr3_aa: CASSFDRGYGYTF
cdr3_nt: TGTGCCAGCAGCTTTGACAGGGGCTATGGCTACACCTTC

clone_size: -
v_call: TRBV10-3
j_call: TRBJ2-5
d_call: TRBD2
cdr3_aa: CAISQGLAGASGQETQYF
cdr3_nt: TGTGCCATCAGTCAAGGACTAGCGGGAGCTTCGGGCCAAGAGACCCAGTACTTC

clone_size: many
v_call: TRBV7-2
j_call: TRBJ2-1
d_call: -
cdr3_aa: CASSITWSSYNEQFF
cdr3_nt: TGTGCCAGCAGCATCACTTGGAGCTCCTACAATGAGCAGTTCTTC

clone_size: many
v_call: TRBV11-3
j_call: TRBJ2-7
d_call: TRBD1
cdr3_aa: CASSPIVAEQGKGYEQYF
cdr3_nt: TGTGCCAGCAGCCCAATAGTGGCGGAACAGGGGAAGGGCTACGAGCAGTACTTC

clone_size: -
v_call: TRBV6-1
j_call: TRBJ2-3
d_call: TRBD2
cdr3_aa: CASRAPSGRAVTDTQYF
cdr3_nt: TGTGCCAGCAGAGCCCCTAGCGGGAGGGCCGTGACAGATACGCAGTATTTT

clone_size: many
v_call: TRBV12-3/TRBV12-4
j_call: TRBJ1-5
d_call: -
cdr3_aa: CASSKDSLRQPQHF
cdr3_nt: TGTGCCAGCAGTAAGGACAGCCTTCGTCAGCCCCAGCATTTT

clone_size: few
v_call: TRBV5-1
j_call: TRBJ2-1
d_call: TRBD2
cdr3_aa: CASRRLAGEVRSEQFF
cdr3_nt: TGCGCCAGCAGACGGCTAGCGGGAGAAGTCCGGAGTGAGCAGTTCTTC

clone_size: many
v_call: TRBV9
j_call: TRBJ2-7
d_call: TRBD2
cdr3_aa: CASSVGTSGDGYEQYF
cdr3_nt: TGTGCCAGCAGCGTAGGGACTAGCGGGGATGGCTACGAGCAGTACTTC

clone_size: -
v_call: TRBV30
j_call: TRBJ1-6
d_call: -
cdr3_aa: CAWSTSGFRSYNSPLHF
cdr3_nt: TGTGCCTGGAGTACCTCGGGGTTCCGCTCCTATAATTCACCCCTCCACTTT

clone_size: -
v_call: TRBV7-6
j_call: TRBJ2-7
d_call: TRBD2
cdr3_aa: CASSLSGTSYEQYF
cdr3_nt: TGTGCCAGCAGCTTGAGCGGGACCTCCTACGAGCAGTACTTC

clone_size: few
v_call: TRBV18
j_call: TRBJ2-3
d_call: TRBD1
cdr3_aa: CASSPGTGQTDTQYF
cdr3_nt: TGTGCCAGCTCACCCGGGACAGGGCAGACAGATACGCAGTATTTT

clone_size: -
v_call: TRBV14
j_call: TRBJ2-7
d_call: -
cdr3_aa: CASSQDWRDPTYEQYF
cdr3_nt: TGTGCCAGCAGCCAAGATTGGCGGGACCCAACCTACGAGCAGTACTTC

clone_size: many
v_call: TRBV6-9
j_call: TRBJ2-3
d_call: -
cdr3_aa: CASTGKVPGITDTQYF
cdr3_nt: TGTGCCAGCACAGGCAAGGTTCCGGGTATCACAGATACGCAGTATTTT

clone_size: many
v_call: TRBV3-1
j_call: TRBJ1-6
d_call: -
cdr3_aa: CASSQVAGKNSPLHF
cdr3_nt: TGTGCCAGCAGCCAAGTGGCCGGGAAGAATTCACCCCTCCACTTT

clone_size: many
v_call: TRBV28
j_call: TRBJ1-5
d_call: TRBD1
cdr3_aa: CASSLDRADQPQHF
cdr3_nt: TGTGCCAGCAGTTTAGACAGGGCAGATCAGCCCCAGCATTTT

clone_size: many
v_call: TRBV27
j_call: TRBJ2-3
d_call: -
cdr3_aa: CASSSLGAPTDTQYF
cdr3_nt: TGTGCCAGCAGTTCCCTCGGAGCCCCCACAGATACGCAGTATTTT